The clone carrying this TCR beta chain showed up just once. Data came from immunoSEQ multiplex PCR; TCRdb stores just in-frame clones and leaves some out. The table shows fewer than 200,000 clones, with 87% occurring only once. These data belong to a study of T cell responses to AZD1222 COVID-19 vaccine. The CDR3 sequence is 18 residues long. Germline V lookup: CDR1 MGHRA, CDR2 YSYEKL. Between the trimmed V and J ends, which lost 5 bases and 0 bases, there was a span of 21 bases. The receptor was isolated from an adult who received the AZD1222 COVID-19 vaccine. The chain couples TRBV4-1 to TRBJ2-3; D perhaps matches TRBD2 (5 bases). The material sequenced was peripheral blood, taken 28 days after the second AZD1222 dose. The CDR3 spells CASSTKAGELTSTDTQYF. CDR3 bases: TGCGCCAGCAGCACCAAGGCCGGGGAACTCACTAGCACAGATACGCAGTATTTT.